This TCR beta chain was retrieved from a study of tumor-infiltrating lymphocytes in primary liver carcinoma. The investigators made TCR beta cDNA from about 0.45 ug total RNA, using a constant-region primer. Libraries for TCR beta were built through three nested multiplex PCR rounds, which together made up a slightly modified ARM-PCR procedure. In the first two PCR rounds, TRBV1-TRBV30 forward primers were paired with a C-beta reverse primer, and each round lasted roughly 10 cycles. TCRdb re-analysed the multiplex PCR reads in MiXCR, keeping a single row per CDR3 protein. Of around 120,000 distinct CDR3 sequences in the sample, around 70% were seen once. Co-extracting RNA and DNA was done with 20-30 mg of unsorted bulk tissue as input. V gave up 5 bases and J gave up 2 bases, with 13 bases separating them. This CDR3 has 15 amino acids. This clonotype occurred many times.

The sequence came from a woman between 55 and 75 years old with primary liver carcinoma and hepatitis B virus infection. The chain has TRBV12-3 or TRBV12-4 and TRBJ1-3; D not resolved. What was sequenced was tumor-adjacent normal liver tissue. The CDR3 sequence: CASSTRSSAGNTIYF. CDR3 in DNA: TGTGCCAGCAGTACCCGGTCCTCCGCTGGAAACACCATATATTTT.